The entry below describes one TCR beta chain. The sample belongs to a study of blood T cell repertoires in COVID-19. Study overall: Collection of acute and convalescent COVID-19 samples took place in the United States, Italy and Spain. Sources were T cells, B-cell-depleted T cells, or PBMCs; the material itself was cDNA or gDNA.

The CDR3 is made up of 15 amino acids. Germline CDR1 is SGHDT and CDR2 is YYEEEE. V was clipped by 1 base and J by 2 bases, with 7 bases between them. Authors' data handling: The authors estimated nucleated cell counts from reference gene primer amplification. Generated by immunoSEQ multiplex PCR, the TCRdb table keeps only in-frame clones and is missing some. V, J and clone size derive from that table, while D and trimming were established from the DNA sequence. The data contain tens of thousands of clones, 70% to 90% of them seen just once; the ten biggest clones take up 8.5% to 10%. The chain couples TRBV5-6 to TRBJ1-6; the D gene is possibly TRBD1 (6 bases). The sequence came from a human donor in a cohort sampled during active COVID-19. Material: peripheral blood. The CDR3 is CASSLTGPYNSPLHF. In nucleotides, the CDR3 is TGTGCCAGCAGCTTGACAGGGCCCTATAATTCACCCCTCCACTTT.